Below are 15 T cell receptor beta chains sequenced from a single sample in a study of blood T cell repertoires in COVID-19. TCRdb keeps only in-frame clones here, not all; method: immunoSEQ multiplex PCR. The data contain about 160,000 clones, roughly 88% of them singletons. Material for sequencing was peripheral blood. All receptors come from a young man with acute or convalescent COVID-19.

J is TRBJ1-5 and V is TRBV5-1; D is possibly TRBD1 (6 bases). Germline values: CDR1 SGHRS, CDR2 YFSETQ. The CDR3 extends over 13 amino acids. V was shortened by 4 bases and J by 3 bases, with 8 bases between the two germline ends. The CDR3 nucleotides read TGCGCCAGCAGCACAGGGTACAATCAGCCCCAGCATTTT. Encoded protein: CASSTGYNQPQHF.

This clone was counted between two and nine times. The genes are TRBV7-2 and TRBJ2-7; weak D call: TRBD2 (5 bases). With 7 bases removed from V and 4 bases from J, the gap between germline ends came to 20 bases. CDR1 and CDR2 (germline): SGHTA, FQGNSA. The length of the CDR3 is 15 residues. Here the CDR3 reads CASTQNSGFRYEQYF. CDR3 bases: TGTGCCAGCACCCAAAATTCGGGATTCCGGTACGAGCAGTACTTC.

The chain has TRBV2 and TRBJ2-7; possibly TRBD2 for D (6 bases). Between the trimmed V and J ends, which lost 8 bases and 3 bases, there was a span of 8 bases. The CDR3 is 11 residues long. Germline-derived CDR1 and CDR2 are SNHLY and FYNNEI. The CDR3 coding sequence is TGTGCCAGCCGGGACTTCTACGAGCAGTACTTC. Its protein is CASRDFYEQYF.

V is TRBV19 and J is TRBJ1-1; D gene uncertain. From germline, CDR1 is LNHDA and CDR2 SQIVND (reference sequence). The CDR3 has 11 residues. The ends were cut back, 10 bases at V and 6 bases at J, with 12 bases in the middle. The CDR3 bases are TGTGCCATCCGAGGGAGGGCTGAAGCTTTCTTT. Translating it yields CAIRGRAEAFF.

The J gene is TRBJ2-7, the V gene TRBV2; 9 bases match TRBD1. The germline V gene encodes CDR1 SNHLY and CDR2 FYNNEI. J lost 12 bases, V lost 5 bases, and 8 bases had no gene match. The CDR3 spans 12 residues. CDR3 loop: CASSRGQGLWYF. The CDR3 bases are TGTGCCAGCAGTCGTGGACAGGGGTTATGGTACTTC.

This clone appeared once. CDR3 loop: CASSQGGVNEKLFF. The CDR3 nucleotides are TGTGCCAGCAGCCAGGGGGGGGTAAATGAAAAACTGTTTTTT. The chain joins TRBV3-1 (or the pseudogene TRBV3-2) to TRBJ1-4, with a possible D match to TRBD1 (5 bases). Trimming shortened V by 3 bases and J by 5 bases, and 10 bases separated the two germline ends. Germline-derived CDR1 and CDR2 are LGHDT and YNNKEL (reference sequence). CDR3 length: 14 residues.

Concerning this clone itself: Other DNA sequences in the same sample also yield this CDR3. The J gene is TRBJ1-5, the V gene TRBV4-1, with D perhaps matching TRBD1 (6 bases). Trimming pared 0 bases from V and 4 bases from J, leaving 10 bases between. The V gene's germline CDR1 is MGHRA and CDR2 YSYEKL. This CDR3 is built from 15 residues. The CDR3 nucleotides are TGCGCCAGCAGCCAAGATGGACAGTTTAATCAGCCCCAGCATTTT. Amino acid sequence: CASSQDGQFNQPQHF.

The chain recombines TRBV18 with TRBJ2-1; D possibly corresponds to TRBD1 (5 bases). Germline CDR1 KGHSH, CDR2 LQKENI. The CDR3 is made up of 14 amino acids. V dropped 3 bases and J dropped 7 bases, with 13 bases sitting between them. The CDR3 spells CASSPLLYRNEQFF. The DNA of the CDR3 is TGTGCCAGCTCACCCCTATTATACAGGAATGAGCAGTTCTTC.

The rearrangement uses TRBV6-5 and TRBJ2-1; a possible D gene is TRBD1 (5 bases). Trimming took 2 bases from V and 4 from J, leaving 15 bases between them. Germline lookup yields CDR1 MNHEY and CDR2 SVGAGI. There are 16 residues in the CDR3. As DNA, the CDR3 is TGTGCCAGCAGTTACGGGGTTCTGGGGCCTTACAATGAGCAGTTCTTC. This sequence encodes CASSYGVLGPYNEQFF.

V gene TRBV7-9 combines with J gene TRBJ2-3; TRBD2 aligns across 10 bases. Trimming at V came to 4 bases and at J to 2 bases, leaving 12 bases not matched to a gene. Germline CDR1 is SEHNR and CDR2 is FQNEAQ (reference sequence). The CDR3 extends over 18 amino acids. CDR3 residues: CASSSLAGYDIYTDTQYF. CDR3 in DNA: TGTGCCAGCAGCTCACTAGCGGGGTATGACATTTACACAGATACGCAGTATTTT.

The chain couples TRBV10-2 to TRBJ1-2, with D perhaps TRBD1 (6 bases). Trimming shortened V by 0 bases and J by 3 bases, and 11 bases separated the two germline ends. CDR3 length: 15 amino acids. Germline loops: CDR1 WSHSY, CDR2 SAAADI. The CDR3 DNA sequence: TGCGCCAGCAGTGAGTCGTGGGGGCTTGACTATGGCTACACCTTC. This sequence encodes CASSESWGLDYGYTF.

This clone came up a few times. The gene calls are TRBV12-3 or TRBV12-4 and TRBJ1-1, with D perhaps TRBD1 (5 bases). The CDR3 length is 12 residues. V gave up 3 bases and J gave up 4 bases, with 6 bases separating them. The chain's CDR3 is CASSFGGTEAFF. The DNA of the CDR3 is TGTGCCAGCAGTTTCGGGGGCACTGAAGCTTTCTTT.

This chain joins TRBV25-1 and TRBJ1-1; D gene unclear. Germline CDR1 is MGHDK and CDR2 is SYGVNS. The ends were cut back, 5 bases at V and 2 bases at J, with 9 bases in the middle. This CDR3 spans 13 amino acids. The CDR3 coding sequence is TGTGCCAGCAGTTCGGTCCTTAACACTGAAGCTTTCTTT. It codes for CASSSVLNTEAFF. Filled out from reference TRBV25-1 and TRBJ1-1, the complete variable domain reads EADIYQTPRYLVIGTGKKITLECSQTMGHDKMYWYQQDPGMELHLIHYSYGVNSTEKGDLSSESTVSRIRTEHFPLTLESARPSHTSQYLCASSSVLNTEAFFGQGTRLTVV.

This chain uses TRBV12-3 or TRBV12-4 with TRBJ1-1, with a tentative D call TRBD1 (6 bases). Trimming took 5 bases from V and 10 from J, leaving 11 bases between them. The CDR3 has 11 residues. CDR3 in DNA: TGTGCCAGCAGTATAACAGGGTTAGCTTTCTTT. It specifies CASSITGLAFF.

J is TRBJ1-2 and V is TRBV27; TRBD1 matches at 7 bases. Trimming at V came to 0 bases and at J to 5 bases, leaving 6 bases not matched to a gene. Per the germline V gene, CDR1 is MNHEY and CDR2 is SMNVEV (reference sequence). CDR3 length: 15 residues. Here the CDR3 reads CASSLSTGWDYGYTF. The CDR3 DNA reads as TGTGCCAGCAGTTTATCGACAGGGTGGGATTATGGCTACACCTTC.